This entry concerns a single TCR beta chain. Its antigen remains unidentified. The CDR3 length is 15 residues. V was clipped by 0 bases and J by 6 bases; unmatched bases: 3. The V gene's germline CDR1 is MNHEY and CDR2 SVGAGI. This sample stems from a study of cytomegalovirus exposure and HLA in healthy donors. Study-wide results and limits: The records held CMV serostatus as the only immune exposure information. Diagnosis of cytomegalovirus status made by the classifier reportedly showed high specificity and sensitivity.

The PCR used 60 Vbeta and 13 Jbeta primers. Clones were sequenced by immunoSEQ multiplex PCR, and TCRdb holds only the in-frame ones, with some missing. The data show nearly 200,000 clones, with about 79% seen just once and 0.098% held by the top ten. This chain links TRBV6-5 with TRBJ1-2; TRBD1 matches at 11 bases. Sequencing was carried out using PBMCs. The source of this sequence is a boy between 2 and 10 years old in good health and CMV-seronegative. CDR3 sequence reads: CASSYSWTGGDGYTF. The CDR3 region has the DNA TGTGCCAGCAGTTACTCCTGGACAGGGGGCGATGGCTACACCTTC.